Below are 5 T cell receptor beta chains sequenced from a single sample in a study of cytomegalovirus exposure and HLA in healthy donors. PCR primers comprised 60 Vbeta and 13 Jbeta primers. Generated by immunoSEQ multiplex PCR, the TCRdb table keeps only in-frame clones and is missing some. This sample carries more than 75,000 clones, roughly 79% of them seen once, and the ten largest clones take roughly 3.8%. Sequenced input: PBMCs. The receptors stem from a woman in her thirties or forties in good health and CMV-seronegative.

This clone was seen a single time. This chain's CDR3 is CASSEWLAGRPTANTGELFF. Written as DNA, the CDR3 is TGTGCCAGCAGTGAATGGCTAGCGGGGCGCCCTACTGCGAACACCGGGGAGCTGTTTTTT. This chain joins TRBV6-1 and TRBJ2-2, with 9 positions matching TRBD2. The CDR3 consists of 20 residues. Germline V gives CDR1 MNHNS, CDR2 SASEGT. J gave up 0 bases and V 2 bases, and 13 bases lay outside the gene matches.

The chain carries TRBV25-1 and TRBJ2-1; tentatively, D is TRBD1 (6 bases). The V end was cut by 1 base, the J end by 2 bases, with 18 bases between. The germline V gene encodes CDR1 MGHDK and CDR2 SYGVNS. This CDR3 is built from 18 residues. CDR3 protein: CASSESAWETGTYNEQFF. The CDR3 DNA reads TGTGCCAGCAGTGAATCCGCATGGGAGACAGGCACCTACAATGAGCAGTTCTTC.

The chain uses TRBV19 and TRBJ2-7; perhaps TRBD1 as D (6 bases). In germline, CDR1 is LNHDA, CDR2 SQIVND (reference sequence). Deletions cut 5 bases from V and 0 bases from J, with 11 bases between. The CDR3 runs 14 residues. The CDR3 region is CASSPRQDSYEQYF. CDR3 DNA: TGTGCCAGTAGTCCAAGACAGGACTCCTACGAGCAGTACTTC.

The genes are TRBV10-3 and TRBJ2-7; 11 bases match TRBD1. The CDR3 length is 14 residues. CDR1 and CDR2 (germline): ENHRY, SYGVKD. Trimming at V came to 6 bases and at J to 3 bases, leaving 4 bases not matched to a gene. In nucleotides, the CDR3 is TGTGCCATCAGGGCGGGACAGGGGGTCTACGAGCAGTACTTC. It encodes CAIRAGQGVYEQYF.

The chain uses TRBV19 and TRBJ1-2; D unclear. The CDR3 loop spans 14 amino acids. Trimming took 6 bases from V and 4 from J, leaving 15 bases between them. Germline V gives CDR1 LNHDA, CDR2 SQIVND (reference sequence). CDR3 coding DNA: TGTGCCAGTAGGGTATCCATGACTTCCTATGGCTACACCTTC. It encodes CASRVSMTSYGYTF.